These 10 T cell receptor beta chains originate from one sample sequenced in a study of cytomegalovirus exposure and HLA in healthy donors. The PCR contained 60 Vbeta and 13 Jbeta primers. Assay used: immunoSEQ multiplex PCR; TCRdb lists only in-frame clones, some missing. The sample records about 160,000 clones, approximately 80% being singletons. The sequencing sample was made of PBMCs. Source of these receptors: a man aged 40-55 years in good health and CMV-seronegative.

The chain couples TRBV28 to TRBJ2-7, with 9 bases that match TRBD2. The CDR3 extends over 20 amino acids. Germline V gene lookup returns CDR1 MDHEN and CDR2 SYDVKM. V lost 4 bases and J lost 3; bases outside the gene matches: 22. In nucleotides, the CDR3 is TGTGCCAGCAGTTCCCCTATCTCCGAGCGGGGGGCCTCCCCCCACTACGAGCAGTACTTC. This translates into CASSSPISERGASPHYEQYF.

V gene TRBV27 combines with J gene TRBJ2-1; 9 positions match TRBD1. The CDR3 runs 14 residues. V shed 6 bases and J 3 bases; nucleotides not matched to a gene: 3. CDR1 is MNHEY and CDR2 is SMNVEV in the germline V gene (reference sequence). The CDR3 DNA is TGTGCCAGCAGAGGGACAGGGATCTACAATGAGCAGTTCTTC. Translated, it gives CASRGTGIYNEQFF.

The rearrangement uses TRBV7-3 and TRBJ2-5; TRBD2 matches 11 bases. With 5 bases clipped from V and 2 bases from J, the junction kept 4 bases outside the gene matches. The CDR3 is made up of 15 amino acids. CDR1 is SGHTA, CDR2 FQGTGA, per germline. CDR3 protein: CASSTSGGPQETQYF. CDR3 coding DNA: TGTGCCAGCAGCACTAGCGGGGGCCCGCAAGAGACCCAGTACTTC.

J is TRBJ1-1 and V is TRBV5-6; perhaps TRBD1 as D (5 bases). In germline, CDR1 is SGHDT, CDR2 YYEEEE. CDR3 size: 15 residues. The V and J ends lost 4 bases and 3 bases respectively, with 16 bases between them. CDR3: CASSARSLGDTEAFF. The CDR3 nucleotides are TGTGCCAGCAGCGCGCGATCTCTAGGGGACACTGAAGCTTTCTTT.

This chain joins TRBV7-9 and TRBJ2-7; 10 nucleotides align to TRBD1. The germline V gene encodes CDR1 SEHNR and CDR2 FQNEAQ (reference sequence). The CDR3 loop spans 14 amino acids. V was clipped by 5 bases and J by 7 bases; unmatched bases: 8. The CDR3 DNA follows: TGTGCCAGCAGCCTGGACAGGGGGTGGGATGAGCAGTACTTC. Protein sequence: CASSLDRGWDEQYF.

The sample holds a few counts of this clone. V and J are TRBV27 and TRBJ1-1; possible D gene TRBD1, 5 bases. Per germline, CDR1 MNHEY and CDR2 SMNVEV (reference sequence). V was pared by 0 bases and J by 4 bases, with 9 bases between. CDR3 length: 14 residues. CDR3 DNA: TGTGCCAGCAGTTTATCAGGGGTCGGCACTGAAGCTTTCTTT. Protein product: CASSLSGVGTEAFF.

This clone was detected a few times. V and J are TRBV10-3 and TRBJ1-2, with 7 bases identical to TRBD1. CDR1 is ENHRY, CDR2 SYGVKD, per germline. CDR3 length: 12 residues. V lost 10 bases and J lost 4; bases outside the gene matches: 6. The CDR3 bases are TGTGCCAGCCTTGGGACAGCCTATGGCTACACCTTC. Translated: CASLGTAYGYTF.

The rearrangement joins TRBV29-1 to TRBJ2-7, with D possibly being TRBD1 (8 bases). The CDR3 consists of 13 residues. Deletions cut 5 bases from V and 5 bases from J, with 16 bases between. Per the germline V gene, CDR1 is SQVTM and CDR2 is ANQGSEA. The CDR3 is CSVPRQGRDEQYF. The CDR3 DNA sequence: TGCAGCGTTCCTAGACAGGGGAGGGACGAGCAGTACTTC.

The V call is TRBV19, the J call TRBJ2-5; perhaps TRBD1 as D (6 bases). CDR1 LNHDA and CDR2 SQIVND come from the germline V gene (reference sequence). This CDR3 comprises 14 residues. With 6 bases removed from V and 6 bases from J, the gap between germline ends came to 17 bases. CDR3 nucleotide sequence: TGTGCCAGTAGGTTACAGGGTTCAGCGAAGACCCAGTACTTC. Translated: CASRLQGSAKTQYF.

The rearrangement joins TRBV19 to TRBJ1-5, with D unclear. Germline V gene sequence: CDR1 LNHDA, CDR2 SQIVND (reference sequence). The CDR3 is 13 amino acids. Trimming cost V 7 bases and J 0 bases, with 7 bases left between them. Here the CDR3 reads CASTSVSNQPQHF. CDR3 nucleotide sequence: TGTGCCAGTACCAGCGTTAGCAATCAGCCCCAGCATTTT.